These 25 T cell receptor beta chains share one sample of origin, sequenced in a study of blood T cell repertoires in COVID-19. Sequenced by immunoSEQ multiplex PCR; TCRdb stores in-frame clones only, minus some. The data hold some 300,000 clones, with just under 85% observed a single time. Sample: peripheral blood. These receptors originate from a woman aged 50 to 60 with active or convalescent COVID-19.

The chain recombines TRBV28 with TRBJ2-1; 10 nucleotides line up with TRBD2. V trimming: 3 bases; J trimming: 6 bases; junction bases outside the gene matches: 5. Germline V CDR1 and CDR2: MDHEN, SYDVKM. This CDR3 has 15 residues. The DNA of the CDR3 is TGTGCCAGCAGTTTGGTACTAGCGGGAACCAATGAGCAGTTCTTC. It translates to CASSLVLAGTNEQFF.

The chain joins TRBV7-3 to TRBJ2-7; 8 positions agree with TRBD1. J gave up 4 bases and V 2 bases, and 7 bases lay outside the gene matches. The germline CDR1 and CDR2 sequences are SGHTA and FQGTGA. The CDR3 sequence is 15 residues long. CDR3 sequence (DNA): TGTGCCAGCAGCTTAGGGCAGGGGGCCGGATACGAGCAGTACTTC. It encodes CASSLGQGAGYEQYF.

The chain links TRBV24-1 to TRBJ2-3, with 7 bases that match TRBD1. Germline CDR1 reads KGHDR; CDR2 reads SFDVKD. The CDR3 spans 14 residues. V dropped 7 bases and J dropped 1; count of bases not matched to a gene: 4. The CDR3 is CATSNRGRTDTQYF. Written as DNA, the CDR3 is TGTGCCACCAGCAACAGGGGACGCACAGATACGCAGTATTTT.

This clone appeared a few times. The gene calls are TRBV6-5 and TRBJ1-2; 7 bases fit TRBD1. The CDR3 extends over 14 amino acids. Germline assignment: CDR1 MNHEY and CDR2 SVGAGI. Unmatched junction bases numbered 6, after V lost 6 bases and J lost 2 bases. The CDR3 bases are TGTGCCAGCAGCCCGGGACAGCGAAACTATGGCTACACCTTC. Protein: CASSPGQRNYGYTF.

Regarding this clone: Other nucleotide sequences in the sample specify the same CDR3. The chain couples TRBV28 to TRBJ1-1; D remains unclear. This CDR3 is 14 amino acids long. The germline V gene encodes CDR1 MDHEN and CDR2 SYDVKM. V was pared by 3 bases and J by 1 base, with 9 bases between. CDR3: CASSFLRRNTEAFF. CDR3 sequence (DNA): TGTGCCAGCAGTTTTTTACGCAGGAACACTGAAGCTTTCTTT.

The chain joins TRBV28 to TRBJ1-2; TRBD1 matches 10 bases. The V gene end was trimmed by 6 bases and the J gene end by 11 bases; junction bases not matched to a gene: 12. Germline V gene lookup returns CDR1 MDHEN and CDR2 SYDVKM. The CDR3 is 14 amino acids. CDR3 protein: CASRITGTGVVYTF. CDR3 bases: TGTGCCAGCAGAATTACCGGGACAGGGGTGGTGTACACCTTC.

The count of this clone is one. The genes are TRBV7-9 and TRBJ2-5; possible D gene TRBD2, 6 bases. CDR1 is SEHNR and CDR2 is FQNEAQ in the germline V gene (reference sequence). With 1 base removed from V and 1 base from J, the gap between germline ends came to 10 bases. The CDR3 loop spans 15 amino acids. The CDR3 loop reads CASSLVPSAQETQYF. CDR3 DNA: TGTGCCAGCAGCTTAGTTCCTAGCGCCCAAGAGACCCAGTACTTC.

The chain combines TRBV30 with TRBJ2-7, with D tentatively TRBD1 (6 bases). The V end lost 4 bases, the J end lost 6 bases, and 16 bases lay between the germline ends. CDR1 and CDR2 (germline): GTSNPN, SVGIG (reference sequence). This CDR3 is built from 13 residues. DNA for the CDR3: TGTGCCTGGAACAGGGATCCGGCGGGCGAGCAGTACTTC. Encoded protein: CAWNRDPAGEQYF.

The gene calls are TRBV5-1 and TRBJ2-3; TRBD1 might be the D (5 bases). The CDR3 is 14 residues long. V was clipped by 0 bases and J by 5 bases, with 10 bases between them. CDR1 and CDR2 from the germline V gene are SGHRS and YFSETQ. The CDR3 spells CASSLVGVGDTQYF. In DNA, the CDR3 is TGCGCCAGCAGCTTGGTAGGGGTGGGAGATACGCAGTATTTT.

The CDR3, as DNA: TGCGCCAGCAGCTTGGAGGCTAGCGCGACGGACGAGCAGTACTTC. This encodes CASSLEASATDEQYF. V and J are TRBV5-1 and TRBJ2-7, with D possibly TRBD2 on 6 matching bases. The length of the CDR3 is 15 residues. Per the germline V gene, CDR1 is SGHRS and CDR2 is YFSETQ. The V gene lost 0 bases and the J gene lost 5 bases, with 15 bases spanning the gap.

This chain joins TRBV9 and TRBJ2-3; possibly TRBD1 for D (6 bases). The V gene's germline CDR1 is SGDLS and CDR2 YYNGEE. Trimming removed 3 bases from V and 3 bases from J, with 11 bases in between. CDR3 size: 14 residues. The CDR3 DNA follows: TGTGCCAGCAGCGGAATGGACAGTACAGATACGCAGTATTTT. Its protein is CASSGMDSTDTQYF.

The chain has TRBV27 and TRBJ2-7, with 12 positions matching TRBD2. CDR3 length equals 19 residues. V dropped 0 bases and J dropped 7; count of bases not matched to a gene: 16. Germline values: CDR1 MNHEY, CDR2 SMNVEV (reference sequence). In DNA form, the CDR3 reads TGTGCCAGCAGTTTATCAGGGGTTGGACTAGCGGGGTCTTTCGGGGAGCAGTACTTC. Translating it yields CASSLSGVGLAGSFGEQYF.

This clone was detected a few times. This sequence joins TRBV28 and TRBJ1-5; 12 bases map to TRBD1. Germline trimming cut 0 bases from V and 7 bases from J; bases unmatched to any gene: 7. The CDR3 runs to 17 residues. CDR1 and CDR2 (germline): MDHEN, SYDVKM. CDR3 bases: TGTGCCAGCAGTTTATGGGGACAGGGGGCTTCGGAACAGCCCCAGCATTTT. It specifies CASSLWGQGASEQPQHF.

This chain uses TRBV5-1 with TRBJ1-4; 9 bases are a match to TRBD1. V trimming: 3 bases; J trimming: 4 bases; junction bases outside the gene matches: 4. The CDR3 runs to 15 residues. Per the germline V gene, CDR1 is SGHRS and CDR2 is YFSETQ. CDR3 DNA sequence: TGCGCCAGCAGCTACAGGGGGCTCAGTAATGAAAAACTGTTTTTT. Protein sequence: CASSYRGLSNEKLFF.

The rearrangement links TRBV5-1 to TRBJ1-1; a possible D gene is TRBD1 (6 bases). This CDR3 contains 15 residues. Germline V lookup: CDR1 SGHRS, CDR2 YFSETQ. Trimming removed 4 bases from V and 1 base from J, with 14 bases in between. CDR3 DNA sequence: TGCGCCAGCAGCCCCCTCACAGGGTGGAACACTGAAGCTTTCTTT. Encoded protein: CASSPLTGWNTEAFF.

The V call is TRBV6-9, the J call TRBJ1-5, with 8 bases lining up with TRBD1. Germline assignment: CDR1 MNHGY and CDR2 SVAAGI. The CDR3 spans 14 residues. After removal of 4 bases from V and 3 bases from J, the junction contained 2 bases not matched to a gene. CDR3 in amino acids: CASSSQGANQPQHF. The CDR3 region has the DNA TGTGCCAGCAGTTCCCAGGGGGCCAATCAGCCCCAGCATTTT.

This clone was seen at least ten times. The chain joins TRBV18 to TRBJ2-2; a weak D match, TRBD1 (5 bases). The V end lost 4 bases, the J end lost 0 bases, and 9 bases lay between the germline ends. CDR3 length: 15 amino acids. Per germline, CDR1 KGHSH and CDR2 LQKENI. The CDR3 DNA reads as TGTGCCAGCTCACGACAGAGATCGAACACCGGGGAGCTGTTTTTT. This encodes CASSRQRSNTGELFF.

The gene calls are TRBV5-5 and TRBJ2-3, with D possibly TRBD1 on 6 matching bases. V gave up 2 bases and J gave up 0 bases, with 10 bases separating them. The germline CDR1 and CDR2 sequences are SGHKS and YYEKEE (reference sequence). The CDR3 spans 15 residues. The CDR3 here is CASSFDRLSTDTQYF. As DNA, the CDR3 is TGTGCCAGCAGCTTTGACAGGTTAAGCACAGATACGCAGTATTTT.

This chain uses TRBV3-1 (or the pseudogene TRBV3-2) with TRBJ2-1; 8 bases line up with TRBD2. Germline CDR1 reads LGHDT; CDR2 reads YNNKEL (reference sequence). Trimming removed 1 base from V and 9 bases from J; junction bases left unmatched: 5. This CDR3 has 14 residues. CDR3 in amino acids: CASSQAWTSSEQFF. The CDR3 nucleotides are TGTGCCAGCAGCCAAGCTTGGACTAGCAGTGAGCAGTTCTTC.

V gene TRBV30 combines with J gene TRBJ1-1; D possibly corresponds to TRBD1 (6 bases). CDR1 and CDR2 from the germline V gene are GTSNPN and SVGIG (reference sequence). V lost 2 bases, J lost 1 base, and 14 bases lay in between. The CDR3 consists of 15 residues. For the CDR3, the DNA is TGTGCCTGGAGTCCCAGGGGAGTACCGAACACTGAAGCTTTCTTT. As protein: CAWSPRGVPNTEAFF.

This clone was seen a single time. This same CDR3 is encoded by further DNA sequences in the sample. The rearrangement joins TRBV5-1 to TRBJ2-1; a weak D match, TRBD1 (5 bases). Germline assignment: CDR1 SGHRS and CDR2 YFSETQ. The CDR3 is 12 residues long. Trimming removed 3 bases from V and 6 bases from J, with 7 bases in between. The DNA of the CDR3 is TGCGCCAGCAGCTCCCAGGGCAATGAGCAGTTCTTC. It is translated as CASSSQGNEQFF.

This sequence joins TRBV20-1 and TRBJ2-1; D unclear. Trimming cost V 6 bases and J 10 bases, with 13 bases left between them. CDR1 is DFQATT, CDR2 SNEGSKA, per germline (reference sequence). The CDR3 covers 11 residues. This CDR3 reads CSAPLGWEQFF. The CDR3 DNA follows: TGCAGTGCCCCCCTTGGCTGGGAGCAGTTCTTC.

The V gene is TRBV11-2, the J gene TRBJ2-1, with a tentative D call TRBD1 (5 bases). V lost 8 bases to trimming and J lost 4 bases, with 12 bases between them. The CDR3 sequence is 13 residues long. The germline V gene has CDR1 SGHAT and CDR2 FQNNGV. CDR3 sequence (DNA): TGTGCCAGCGAGCAGGGTCCTTACAATGAGCAGTTCTTC. Encoded protein: CASEQGPYNEQFF.

V is TRBV19 and J is TRBJ1-1; D uncertain. Deletions cut 4 bases from V and 0 bases from J, with 6 bases between. CDR1 is LNHDA and CDR2 is SQIVND in the germline V gene (reference sequence). The CDR3 sequence is 13 residues long. Written as DNA, the CDR3 is TGTGCCAGTAGTACCCAGATGAACACTGAAGCTTTCTTT. It yields the protein CASSTQMNTEAFF.

This clone occurred a few times. The rearrangement joins TRBV19 to TRBJ2-5; 12 bases fit TRBD2. The CDR3 sequence is 19 residues long. With V trimmed by 5 bases and J by 5 bases, 18 bases remained unmatched. Per germline, CDR1 LNHDA and CDR2 SQIVND (reference sequence). CDR3 sequence (DNA): TGTGCCAGTAGTCCGCGACTAGCGGGAGTAGGCGGGACAGGGGAGACCCAGTACTTC. Translation: CASSPRLAGVGGTGETQYF.